The 15 T cell receptor beta chains presented below share a single source sample, sequenced in a study of T cells in women clearing cervical HPV infection. TCRdb's table, derived via immunoSEQ multiplex PCR, lists solely in-frame clones and lacks some. The sample table includes 30,000 to 40,000 clones. The sequencing input was blood buffy coat. The receptors come from a woman aged 18-70 years with a cervical HPV16 infection that either progressed to CIN3+ or cleared (not recorded which).

On this clone: The sequenced fragment ends 3 residues before the CDR3 boundary, so the rest is inferred from the germline J gene. The chain joins TRBV6-2 or TRBV6-3 to TRBJ2-3, with 11 bases fitting TRBD2. This CDR3 contains 16 residues. The germline V gene encodes CDR1 MNHEY and CDR2 SVGEGT. The sequenced part of the CDR3 DNA is TGTGCCAGCACCCCAGGACTAGCGGGCTGGGAAGAGACG. Amino acids: CASTPGLAGWEET. The entire CDR3 sequence reads CASTPGLAGWEETQYF.

Comments on this clone: The read falls 3 residues short of the CDR3 end, and the missing part is taken from the germline J gene. The chain uses TRBV7-9 and TRBJ2-4, with 7 bases that match TRBD1. Germline CDR1 is SEHNR and CDR2 is FQNEAQ (reference sequence). The CDR3 runs to 12 residues. The sequenced CDR3 bases are TGTGCCAGCAGGGGACAGAGCTATGGT. Translating it yields CASRGQSYG. The whole CDR3 sequence is CASRGQSYGQYF.

On this clone itself: The same CDR3 can be traced to other DNA sequences in this sample. CDR3 DNA (partial): TGTGCCAGCAGCCCGAGGACTAGCAGCTACGAG. As protein: CASSPRTSSYE. The whole CDR3 protein reads CASSPRTSSYEQYF. This rearrangement joins TRBV11-2 to TRBJ2-7; 8 nucleotides agree with TRBD2. Sequencing ends 3 residues short of the CDR3 end; the germline J gene provides the rest. The CDR3 contains 14 residues. Germline V gene data show CDR1 as SGHAT and CDR2 as FQNNGV. Trimming removed 5 bases from V and 3 bases from J; junction bases left unmatched: 6.

A word on this clone: The sequence runs out 3 residues before the end of the CDR3; the remainder is reconstructed from the germline J gene. This rearrangement joins TRBV7-9 to TRBJ1-3; D perhaps matches TRBD1 (5 bases). Trimming removed 2 bases from V and 4 bases from J, with 12 bases in between. CDR1 is SEHNR, CDR2 FQNEAQ, per germline (reference sequence). This CDR3 has 15 residues. The CDR3 region is CASSLSREIGNTIYF. The covered CDR3 bases are TGTGCCAGCAGCTTAAGCAGGGAAATAGGAAACACC.

A note on this clone: The sequenced fragment ends 3 residues before the CDR3 boundary, so the rest is inferred from the germline J gene. The chain combines TRBV7-3 with TRBJ2-3, with D unclear. There are 17 residues in the CDR3. V gave up 5 bases and J gave up 4 bases, with 22 bases separating them. Per the germline V gene, CDR1 is SGHTA and CDR2 is FQGTGA. CDR3 DNA (partial): TGTGCCAGCAGCCCAAAGGTGGCATTCTTTAGCCCAGATACG. Its translation is CASSPKVAFFSPDT. The complete CDR3 protein is CASSPKVAFFSPDTQYF.

About this clone: The read stops 3 residues short of the end of the CDR3; the missing end is completed from the germline J gene. The chain is built from TRBV20-1 and TRBJ2-3; TRBD1 matches at 8 bases. The CDR3 extends over 15 amino acids. Per the germline V gene, CDR1 is DFQATT and CDR2 is SNEGSKA (reference sequence). The sequenced part of the CDR3 DNA is TGCAGTGCTAGAGATCCGCAGGGGGCGCATCAGCCG. Amino acid sequence: CSARDPQGAHQP. In full, the CDR3 reads CSARDPQGAHQPQYF.

In the case of this clone: The read halts 3 residues ahead of the CDR3 end, with the missing end drawn from the germline J gene. V gene TRBV20-1 combines with J gene TRBJ2-3, with D perhaps TRBD1 (6 bases). From germline, CDR1 is DFQATT and CDR2 SNEGSKA (reference sequence). This CDR3 contains 15 residues. Trimming stripped 3 bases from V and 2 bases from J, with 15 bases between. The CDR3 is CSASNQDRDTDTQYF. Incomplete CDR3 DNA: TGCAGTGCTAGCAATCAGGACAGAGACACAGATACG.

Regarding this clone: The read stops 3 residues short of the end of the CDR3; the missing end is completed from the germline J gene. The chain recombines TRBV5-4 with TRBJ1-4; D is unclear. Germline V lookup: CDR1 SGHNT, CDR2 YYREEE (reference sequence). This CDR3 is built from 13 residues. The CDR3 protein is CASSLDRNSPLFF. Incomplete CDR3 DNA: TGTGCCAGCAGCTTGGACAGAAATTCACCA. Supplemented by reference TRBV5-4 and TRBJ1-4, the full variable domain reads ETGVTQSPTHLIKTRGQQVTLRCSSQSGHNTVSWYQQALGQGPQFIFQYYREEENGRGNFPPRFSGLQFPNYSSELNVNALELDDSALYLCASSLDRNSPLFFGSGTQLSVL.

A word on this clone: The missing CDR3 end, 3 residues past where the read stops, is filled in from the germline J gene. This chain links TRBV30 with TRBJ1-1; the D gene is possibly TRBD1 (5 bases). The germline V gene has CDR1 GTSNPN and CDR2 SVGIG (reference sequence). This CDR3 has 12 amino acids. Between the trimmed V and J ends, which lost 7 bases and 3 bases, there was a span of 12 bases. CDR3 DNA (partial): TGTGCCTTCCTGACAGATTACACTGAA. Encoded protein: CAFLTDYTE. The full CDR3 sequence reads CAFLTDYTEAFF. Filled out from reference TRBV30 and TRBJ1-1, the complete variable domain reads SQTIHQWPATLVQPVGSPLSLECTVEGTSNPNLYWYRQAAGRGLQLLFYSVGIGQISSEVPQNLSASRPQDRQFILSSKKLLLSDSGFYLCAFLTDYTEAFFGQGTRLTVV.

As to this clone: The CDR3 end lies 3 residues beyond the end of the read and is filled in from the germline J gene. The chain is built from TRBV10-2 and TRBJ1-5; D might be TRBD1 (6 bases). Germline V gene lookup returns CDR1 WSHSY and CDR2 SAAADI. The CDR3 runs 14 residues. Trimming pared 3 bases from V and 8 bases from J, leaving 14 bases between. CDR3 in amino acids: CASSDVGGDEPQHF. The sequenced CDR3 bases are TGCGCCAGCAGTGATGTAGGGGGAGATGAGCCC.

CDR3 DNA, as far as it was read: TGTGCCAGCACCCCGGGACAGTTCTACGAG. It specifies CASTPGQFYE. The entire CDR3 protein is CASTPGQFYEQYF. The chain employs TRBV7-9 and TRBJ2-7; 7 bases are shared with TRBD1. Sequencing ends 3 residues short of the CDR3 end; the germline J gene provides the rest. V shed 7 bases, J shed 3 bases, and the junction held 6 bases outside the gene matches. Looked up from germline, CDR1 is SEHNR and CDR2 is FQNEAQ (reference sequence). CDR3 length: 13 residues.

A note on this clone: The read falls 3 residues short of the CDR3 end, and the missing part is taken from the germline J gene. The chain couples TRBV6-1 to TRBJ1-4, with 9 bases that match TRBD1. After removal of 4 bases from V and 6 bases from J, the junction contained 3 bases not matched to a gene. The germline V gene has CDR1 MNHNS and CDR2 SASEGT. CDR3 length: 14 amino acids. CDR3 sequence: CASSGGTGYEKLFF. The sequenced part of the CDR3 DNA is TGTGCCAGCAGTGGAGGGACAGGGTATGAAAAA.

Worth noting for this clone: The read gets to within 3 residues of the CDR3 end, and the germline J gene fills in the rest. The chain uses TRBV20-1 and TRBJ2-1; 11 bases fit TRBD2. CDR3 length: 15 residues. CDR1 is DFQATT, CDR2 SNEGSKA, per germline (reference sequence). Germline trimming cut 6 bases from V and 3 bases from J; bases unmatched to any gene: 7. The CDR3 DNA, read in part, is TGCAGTGCGCTTAAACTAGCGGGAGACTACAATGAG. This gives the protein CSALKLAGDYNE. The whole CDR3 protein reads CSALKLAGDYNEQFF.

Note on this clone: The read terminates 3 residues ahead of where the CDR3 ends, so the germline J gene completes it. The same CDR3 arises from other DNA sequences in this sample as well. J is TRBJ2-2 and V is TRBV7-9; the match to TRBD2 covers 10 bases. Looked up from germline, CDR1 is SEHNR and CDR2 is FQNEAQ (reference sequence). This CDR3 contains 15 residues. With V trimmed by 2 bases and J by 3 bases, 0 bases remained unmatched. This chain's CDR3 is CASSLLAGDTGELFF. CDR3 bases read: TGTGCCAGCAGCTTACTAGCGGGGGACACCGGGGAG.

Remarks on this clone: From the germline J gene comes the end of the CDR3, since the read stops 3 residues before it. This chain links TRBV2 with TRBJ2-1; TRBD2 matches 14 bases. Trimming at V came to 6 bases and at J to 8 bases, leaving 6 bases not matched to a gene. The CDR3 covers 15 residues. CDR1 is SNHLY and CDR2 is FYNNEI in the germline V gene. CDR3 region: CASSGTSGSVDEQFF. The sequenced part of the CDR3 DNA is TGTGCCAGCAGCGGGACTAGCGGGAGTGTCGATGAG.